A selection of T cell receptor beta chains follows, all from one sample in a study of molecular identifiers for immune sequencing clone quantification. TCRdb redid the calling of the PCR reads with MiXCR, one entry per CDR3 protein. The sample carries about 500,000 distinct CDR3 sequences, about 20% recorded once. The sample comprised naive CD8+ T cells from blood, with Jurkat cell RNA spiked in. All receptors come from a human donor in good health. Some libraries in this study had Jurkat cell RNA spiked in. The CDR3 runs from the conserved cysteine through the conserved F or W. The D gene is left open where the match is weak. Only part of the rows carry a size: once, few, many, or a class if the clone is expanded.

v_call	d_call	cdr3_length	j_call	clone_size	cdr3_nt	cdr3_aa
TRBV6-6	NA	16	TRBJ2-7	few	TGTGCCAGCAGTTACTCGGTTGCGCGGGGTCTGCACGAGCAGTACTTC	CASSYSVARGLHEQYF
TRBV6-2/TRBV6-3	NA	16	TRBJ1-6	NA	TGTGCCAGCAGTCTCACAGCACAGGGCGGACGTTCACCCCTCCACTTT	CASSLTAQGGRSPLHF
TRBV27	NA	14	TRBJ1-2	few	TGTGCCAGCAGTTTAGGAGGGCCCCCCTATGGCTACACCTTC	CASSLGGPPYGYTF
TRBV4-1	NA	17	TRBJ1-5	NA	TGCGCCAGCAGCCAAGATGTTTTATATAAAGGCAATCAGCCCCAGCATTTT	CASSQDVLYKGNQPQHF
TRBV7-9	NA	14	TRBJ2-7	many	TGTGCCAGCAGCCCCAAAAATCGACAGGACGAGCAGTACTTC	CASSPKNRQDEQYF
TRBV4-3	NA	15	TRBJ2-2	NA	TGCGCCAGCAGCCAAGATCGTTATTACACCGGGGAGCTGTTTTTT	CASSQDRYYTGELFF
TRBV6-2/TRBV6-3	NA	17	TRBJ2-2	NA	TGTGCCAGCAGTTACAACTTGAAGGGGGCGAACACCGGGGAGCTGTTTTTT	CASSYNLKGANTGELFF
TRBV29-1	NA	12	TRBJ1-1	few	TGCAGCGTTCCCAGTCTGAACACTGAAGCTTTCTTT	CSVPSLNTEAFF
TRBV7-6	NA	13	TRBJ2-7	few	TGTGCCAGCAGCTCCGGAGCGACCAGCGAGCAGTACTTC	CASSSGATSEQYF
TRBV11-2	TRBD1	15	TRBJ2-1	NA	TGTGCCAGCAGCGGACCGGGACAGGAGGTGAATGAGCAGTTCTTC	CASSGPGQEVNEQFF
TRBV9	NA	15	TRBJ2-7	NA	TGTGCCAGCAGCGTAGGGGGGACCCTCGGCTACGAGCAGTACTTC	CASSVGGTLGYEQYF
TRBV6-5	TRBD1	14	TRBJ2-1	NA	TGTGCCAGCAGTCCGGACAGGGTCGACAATGAGCAGTTCTTC	CASSPDRVDNEQFF
TRBV14	TRBD1	16	TRBJ1-1	few	TGTGCCAGCAGCCCATACAGGGGGATGGGGTACACTGAAGCTTTCTTT	CASSPYRGMGYTEAFF
TRBV9	NA	11	TRBJ2-1	few	TGTGCCAGCAGCCTCCTCGATGAGCAGTTCTTC	CASSLLDEQFF
TRBV6-2/TRBV6-3	NA	15	TRBJ1-5	NA	TGTGCCAGCAGTTACCTTGGTTCCAGCAATCAGCCCCAGCATTTT	CASSYLGSSNQPQHF
TRBV4-3	TRBD2	16	TRBJ2-7	many	TGCGCCAGCAGCCAAGATGTAACTAGCGCTACCTACGAGCAGTACTTC	CASSQDVTSATYEQYF
TRBV5-5	NA	16	TRBJ2-3	few	TGTGCCAGCAGCATGGGATGGGGGGAGGAGACAGATACGCAGTATTTT	CASSMGWGEETDTQYF
TRBV6-2/TRBV6-3	TRBD1	15	TRBJ2-7	NA	TGTGCCAGCAGTTACGGGACAGGGAGCTCCTACGAGCAGTACTTC	CASSYGTGSSYEQYF
TRBV7-9	TRBD2	19	TRBJ2-7	NA	TGTGCCAGCAGCTCTACTAGCGCCAATCCCCCAATCCTAAGCTACGAGCAGTACTTC	CASSSTSANPPILSYEQYF
TRBV15	NA	15	TRBJ2-5	many	TGTGCCACCAGCTTAACGGCGGGACACGGAGAGACCCAGTACTTC	CATSLTAGHGETQYF
TRBV5-1	NA	13	TRBJ2-7	many	TGCGCCAGCAGCTCCGGACAGCTATACGAGCAGTACTTC	CASSSGQLYEQYF
TRBV7-9	TRBD1	15	TRBJ2-3	NA	TGTGCCAGCAGCCTAGGACAGGGGAAGACAGATACGCAGTATTTT	CASSLGQGKTDTQYF